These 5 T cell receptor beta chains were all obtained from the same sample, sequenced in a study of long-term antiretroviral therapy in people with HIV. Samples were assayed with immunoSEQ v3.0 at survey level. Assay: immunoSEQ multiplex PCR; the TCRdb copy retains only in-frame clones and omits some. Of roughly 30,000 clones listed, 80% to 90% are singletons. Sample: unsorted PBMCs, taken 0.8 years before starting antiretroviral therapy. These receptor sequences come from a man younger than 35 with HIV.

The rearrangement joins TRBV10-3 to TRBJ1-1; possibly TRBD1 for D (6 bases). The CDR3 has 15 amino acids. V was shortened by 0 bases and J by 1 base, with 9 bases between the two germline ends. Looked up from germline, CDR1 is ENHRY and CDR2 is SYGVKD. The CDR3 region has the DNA TGTGCCATCAGTGAGTCCGGGACATCGAACACTGAAGCTTTCTTT. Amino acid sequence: CAISESGTSNTEAFF.

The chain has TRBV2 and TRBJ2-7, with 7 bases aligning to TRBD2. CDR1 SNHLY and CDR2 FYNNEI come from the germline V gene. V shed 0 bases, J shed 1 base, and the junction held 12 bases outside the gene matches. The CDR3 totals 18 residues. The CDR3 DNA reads TGTGCCAGCAGTGAAGCGCTTCGTCGGGAGGATCGTTCCTACGAGCAGTACTTC. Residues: CASSEALRREDRSYEQYF.

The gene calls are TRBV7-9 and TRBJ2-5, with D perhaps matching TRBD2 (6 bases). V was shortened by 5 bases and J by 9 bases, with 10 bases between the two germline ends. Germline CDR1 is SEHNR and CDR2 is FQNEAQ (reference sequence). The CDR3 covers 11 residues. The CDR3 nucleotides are TGTGCCAGCAGCCCTAGGGAGGCCCAGTACTTC. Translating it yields CASSPREAQYF.

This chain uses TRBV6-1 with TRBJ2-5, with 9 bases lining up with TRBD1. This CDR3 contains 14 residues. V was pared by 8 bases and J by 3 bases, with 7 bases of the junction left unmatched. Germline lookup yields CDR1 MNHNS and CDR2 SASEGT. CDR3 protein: CASERTGVKETQYF. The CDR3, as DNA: TGTGCCAGCGAGCGGACAGGGGTTAAAGAGACCCAGTACTTC.

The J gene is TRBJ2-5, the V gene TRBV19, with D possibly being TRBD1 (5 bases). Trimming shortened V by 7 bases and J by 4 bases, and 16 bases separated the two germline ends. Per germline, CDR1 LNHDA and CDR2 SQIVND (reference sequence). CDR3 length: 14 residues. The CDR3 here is CASTVDSTGETQYF. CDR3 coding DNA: TGTGCCAGTACTGTCGACAGCACCGGAGAGACCCAGTACTTC.